This T cell receptor (beta chain) was captured in a study of beta chain features in type 1 diabetes. This clone was seen at least ten times. Its antigen is still unknown. Expressed TCRB transcripts were sequenced because the entire RNA isolate underwent reverse transcription. This table comes from immunoSEQ multiplex PCR, and its TCRdb copy is limited to in-frame clones, with some not included. The sample has about 360,000 clones, 10% to 15% seen once. Notes on the study in general: Moderate yet significant TCRB CDR3 shortening was seen in Type 1 diabetes patients in all four CD4+ subsets. The cDNA sequencing approach could over-represent high-TCR-expressing cells. Patients' naive, central memory and regulatory TCRB repertoires appeared more alike than those of healthy donors.

CDR3 length equals 13 residues. V shed 7 bases and J shed 4 bases, with 13 bases lying between them. The receptor's source is a young woman with type 1 diabetes. Sequencing was performed on naive CD4+ T cells from blood. The chain recombines TRBV23-1 with TRBJ1-2, with D unclear. TRBV23-1 is an open reading frame, and its role is uncertain. The CDR3 region has the DNA TGCGCCAGCACCCCCCCGGTGGTCTATGGCTACACCTTC. Translation gives CASTPPVVYGYTF.